The clone carrying this T cell receptor beta chain was counted only a few times. The sample originates from a study of T cells after somatic rescue of genetic block. Only in-frame clones appear in the TCRdb table, and some are missing; sequencing was by immunoSEQ multiplex PCR. The sample shows under 150,000 clones, around nine tenths of them seen only once. CDR3 length: 12 amino acids. Germline values: CDR1 GTSNPN, CDR2 SVGIG (reference sequence). The V gene is TRBV30, the J gene TRBJ2-1; D is unresolved. Material for sequencing was peripheral blood mononuclear cells (PBMCs). This receptor was obtained from a woman under 30. The CDR3 reads CALSSTRNEQFF. The CDR3, as DNA: TGTGCTCTATCCTCGACACGAAATGAGCAGTTCTTC.